The 10 T cell receptor beta chains in this list originate from one sample, sequenced in a study of T cells after yellow fever vaccination. From the 5' RACE reads, TCRdb called clonotypes with MiXCR, one entry per CDR3 protein. The table shows 500,000 to 700,000 distinct CDR3 sequences, with 19% occurring only once. Sequencing used PBMCs, obtained 15 days after the yellow fever booster vaccination. Source of these receptors: a man aged 25 to 40 who received the YFV17D yellow fever vaccine.

CDR3 sequence (DNA): TGCAGTGCACATTTTCGGGACTACGAGCAGTACTTC. Translating it yields CSAHFRDYEQYF. The chain carries TRBV20-1 and TRBJ2-7; a weak D match, TRBD2 (5 bases). From germline, CDR1 is DFQATT and CDR2 SNEGSKA (reference sequence). This CDR3 contains 12 residues. V lost 6 bases, J lost 3 bases, and 12 bases lay in between.

This clonotype was observed a handful of times. V is TRBV7-9 and J is TRBJ2-5, with D unresolved. V lost 5 bases and J lost 2, with 18 bases in between. The CDR3 spans 16 residues. CDR1 and CDR2 (germline): SEHNR, FQNEAQ (reference sequence). Written as DNA, the CDR3 is TGTGCCAGCAGCCCCTCCCAAAAGATGGAGCAAGAGACCCAGTACTTC. This codes for CASSPSQKMEQETQYF.

This clonotype was detected only a few times. The chain joins TRBV29-1 to TRBJ2-7; 10 bases agree with TRBD1. CDR1 is SQVTM, CDR2 ANQGSEA, per germline. The trim removed 5 bases at V and 5 bases at J, leaving 6 bases unmatched. The CDR3 is made up of 13 amino acids. This CDR3 reads CSVLWTGGNEQYF. The CDR3 DNA reads TGCAGCGTTCTTTGGACAGGGGGGAACGAGCAGTACTTC.

The V call is TRBV5-1, the J call TRBJ2-3; the match to TRBD2 covers 7 bases. CDR1 and CDR2 from the germline V gene are SGHRS and YFSETQ. CDR3 length: 15 amino acids. V lost 3 bases, J lost 1 base, and 5 bases stayed unmatched. CDR3 coding DNA: TGCGCCAGCAGCTACCGGGGGGAGCGCACAGATACGCAGTATTTT. It codes for CASSYRGERTDTQYF.

This clonotype was detected only a few times. This chain links TRBV19 with TRBJ2-3; D unclear. The CDR3 spans 16 residues. Germline loops: CDR1 LNHDA, CDR2 SQIVND (reference sequence). The V end was cut by 7 bases, the J end by 0 bases, with 17 bases between. CDR3 DNA sequence: TGTGCCAGTAAGGGCGGAAGAAAATCTAGCACAGATACGCAGTATTTT. Protein product: CASKGGRKSSTDTQYF.

This clonotype occurred a few times. The rearrangement joins TRBV5-1 to TRBJ2-2; D is possibly TRBD2 (6 bases). Per germline, CDR1 SGHRS and CDR2 YFSETQ. V dropped 9 bases and J dropped 4 bases, with 22 bases sitting between them. The CDR3 loop spans 16 amino acids. CDR3 loop: CATPLYPGSSTGELFF. CDR3 DNA: TGCGCCACCCCTCTGTATCCCGGGAGTAGCACCGGGGAGCTGTTTTTT.

Turning to this clonotype: No conserved phenylalanine or tryptophan is present at the end of the CDR3, so a read error is the likely explanation. This chain connects TRBV25-1 to TRBJ2-1, with D perhaps matching TRBD2 (6 bases). This CDR3 has 15 residues. Germline loops: CDR1 MGHDK, CDR2 SYGVNS. V gave up 1 base and J gave up 9 bases, with 16 bases separating them. CDR3 DNA: TGTGCCAGCAGTGAATTAGTGTCGCGGGACGGTGAGCAGTTCTCC. Translated: CASSELVSRDGEQFS.

The chain carries TRBV5-1 and TRBJ2-1; D unresolved. The germline V gene has CDR1 SGHRS and CDR2 YFSETQ. V lost 2 bases and J 9 bases, leaving 12 bases between the germline ends. The CDR3 consists of 13 residues. CDR3 coding DNA: TGCGCCAGCAGCTTCTCTGTGGGAACTGAGCAGTTCTTC. Protein product: CASSFSVGTEQFF. Looking up the rest from reference TRBV5-1 and TRBJ2-1 gives the full variable domain: KAGVTQTPRYLIKTRGQQVTLSCSPISGHRSVSWYQQTPGQGLQFLFEYFSETQRNKGNFPGRFSGRQFSNSRSEMNVSTLELGDSALYLCASSFSVGTEQFFGPGTRLTVL.

This clonotype turned up a few times. The V and J genes are TRBV27 and TRBJ2-1, with TRBD1 matching 7 bases. V was pared by 3 bases and J by 10 bases, with 15 bases of the junction left unmatched. CDR3 length: 16 residues. In germline, CDR1 is MNHEY, CDR2 SMNVEV (reference sequence). The CDR3 is CASSLRTGQLGYEQFF. The CDR3 DNA follows: TGTGCCAGCAGTTTGCGGACAGGACAATTGGGGTACGAGCAGTTCTTC.

The J gene is TRBJ2-7, the V gene TRBV27, with 11 bases aligning to TRBD2. Germline trimming cut 3 bases from V and 5 bases from J; bases unmatched to any gene: 12. The CDR3 covers 17 residues. Looked up from germline, CDR1 is MNHEY and CDR2 is SMNVEV (reference sequence). CDR3 DNA sequence: TGTGCCAGCAGTTTTATACGACTAGCGGGAACCGGCCACGAGCAGTACTTC. This sequence encodes CASSFIRLAGTGHEQYF.